This T cell receptor beta chain stems from a study of blood T cell repertoires in COVID-19. Across the whole study: Samples representing acute and convalescent COVID-19 were sourced from the United States, Italy and Spain.

Enrollees, about 18 to 89 years old, lived in 24 US areas. Assignments of participants to cohorts depended upon their own reported clinical history. The authors' processing: It was from reference gene primer amplification that nucleated cell counts were estimated. Method: immunoSEQ multiplex PCR; TCRdb's copy keeps in-frame clones and lacks some. The DNA was the basis for D and trimming; V, J and clone size are from that table. The sample lists approximately 280,000 clones, around 89% occurring once. The CDR3 runs 13 residues. Germline CDR1 is SGHAT and CDR2 is FQNNGV. V dropped 6 bases and J dropped 0 bases, with 8 bases sitting between them.

The receptor's source is a young woman with acute COVID-19. Material: PBMCs or T cells enriched from blood (not recorded which). This chain uses TRBV11-2 with TRBJ2-5; D call uncertain. This chain's CDR3 is CASRSSHQETQYF. CDR3 in DNA: TGTGCCAGCAGAAGTAGCCACCAAGAGACCCAGTACTTC.